One and the same sample provided the 19 T cell receptor beta chains below, sequenced in a study of T cells in Graves' hyperthyroidism and ophthalmopathy. RNA transcripts yielded amplified TCR beta CDR3 regions. HTBI primers were employed in a first-round RT-PCR of the TCR CDR3. In TCRdb, the multiplex PCR reads were re-called with MiXCR into one record per CDR3 protein. The sample includes 600,000 or so distinct CDR3 sequences, around 13% seen only once; the top ten take approximately 12%. The sample taken for sequencing was blood. These receptors came from a woman in her forties or fifties with Graves' ophthalmopathy.

This clonotype was observed a handful of times. A much larger clonotype is one base distant, so this may be a read error. The chain recombines TRBV11-3 with TRBJ2-3; 14 bases line up with TRBD2. CDR1 and CDR2 from the germline V gene are SGHNT and YENEEA. After removal of 4 bases from V and 4 bases from J, the junction contained 7 bases not matched to a gene. The CDR3 runs 17 residues. CDR3 residues: CASSSWTSGRNADTQYF. Written as DNA, the CDR3 is TGTGCCAGCAGCTCATGGACTAGCGGGAGGAACGCAGATACGCAGTATTTT.

This clonotype was seen at least ten times. V is TRBV10-3 and J is TRBJ2-7, with D perhaps matching TRBD1 or TRBD2 (5 bases each). V was cut by 1 base and J by 3 bases, with 10 bases left in between. Per germline, CDR1 ENHRY and CDR2 SYGVKD. This CDR3 comprises 14 residues. The CDR3 reads CAISEYEGSYEQYF. In DNA, the CDR3 is TGTGCCATCAGTGAGTACGAGGGGAGCTACGAGCAGTACTTC.

This clonotype was detected many times. V usage is TRBV27 and J usage is TRBJ1-1, with TRBD1 identical over 8 bases. CDR1 MNHEY and CDR2 SMNVEV come from the germline V gene (reference sequence). The junction had 4 bases not matched to a gene; V was cut back by 6 bases and J by 4 bases. This CDR3 has 13 amino acids. This chain's CDR3 is CASRGQEGTEAFF. CDR3 sequence (DNA): TGTGCCAGCAGGGGACAGGAGGGCACTGAAGCTTTCTTT.

The rearrangement links TRBV5-1 to TRBJ1-1; D is unresolved. Between the trimmed V and J ends, which lost 1 base and 6 bases, there was a span of 10 bases. In germline, CDR1 is SGHRS, CDR2 YFSETQ. The CDR3 loop spans 13 amino acids. The CDR3, as DNA: TGCGCCAGCAGCTTGCAGACTACCGCTGAAGCTTTCTTT. As protein: CASSLQTTAEAFF.

The V call is TRBV4-2, the J call TRBJ2-3; TRBD2 matches 8 bases. J gave up 2 bases and V 4 bases, and 8 bases lay outside the gene matches. From germline, CDR1 is LGHNA and CDR2 YNFKEQ. The CDR3 is 16 residues long. The DNA of the CDR3 is TGTGCCAGCAGCCCAGGAATAGCGGGATCCACAGATACGCAGTATTTT. Translated: CASSPGIAGSTDTQYF.

This sequence joins TRBV19 and TRBJ2-1; D uncertain. In germline, CDR1 is LNHDA, CDR2 SQIVND (reference sequence). The V gene lost 6 bases and the J gene lost 7 bases, with 16 bases spanning the gap. The CDR3 runs 14 residues. CDR3: CASRLSGRQNEQFF. Written as DNA, the CDR3 is TGTGCCAGTAGGCTCTCGGGCCGCCAAAATGAGCAGTTCTTC.

This clonotype was recorded at least ten times. The J gene is TRBJ1-2, the V gene TRBV29-1; unclear D gene. CDR3 length equals 14 residues. V was cut by 4 bases and J by 3 bases, with 15 bases left in between. CDR1 is SQVTM and CDR2 is ANQGSEA in the germline V gene. CDR3 DNA sequence: TGCAGCGTTGGAGGTAGTGGGTCAGACTATGGCTACACCTTC. It translates to CSVGGSGSDYGYTF.

This clonotype turned up a few times. This may come from a read error, since a much larger clone is one base off. The chain is built from TRBV12-3 or TRBV12-4 and TRBJ1-1; no reliable D call. The CDR3 is made up of 14 amino acids. V lost 5 bases and J 3 bases, leaving 13 bases between the germline ends. The CDR3 DNA follows: TGTGCCAGCAGTCTTACCACAATCGACACTGAAGCTTTCTTT. Translated: CASSLTTIDTEAFF.

This clonotype was recorded at least ten times. The chain has TRBV5-8 and TRBJ2-1; 8 bases fit TRBD2. The germline V gene encodes CDR1 SGHTS and CDR2 YDEGEE. V was clipped by 0 bases and J by 9 bases; unmatched bases: 8. CDR3 length equals 15 residues. In nucleotides, the CDR3 is TGTGCCAGCAGCTTGGCCAGTAGCGGGGTTACTGAGCAGTTCTTC. It encodes CASSLASSGVTEQFF. The entire variable domain, with the rest obtained from reference TRBV5-8 and TRBJ2-1, is as follows: EAGVTQSPTHLIKTRGQQATLRCSPISGHTSVYWYQQALGLGLQFLLWYDEGEERNRGNFPPRFSGRQFPNYSSELNVNALELEDSALYLCASSLASSGVTEQFFGPGTRLTVL.

In this sample, this clonotype turned up many times. V usage is TRBV7-8 and J usage is TRBJ2-7; D perhaps matches TRBD1 (6 bases). V lost 5 bases and J lost 0, with 11 bases in between. CDR1 is SGHVS, CDR2 FQNEAQ, per germline. This CDR3 spans 14 amino acids. CDR3: CASSQGLYSYEQYF. CDR3 sequence (DNA): TGTGCCAGCAGCCAGGGGCTCTACTCCTACGAGCAGTACTTC. Variable domain in full (rest from reference TRBV7-8 and TRBJ2-7): GAGVSQSPRYKVAKRGQDVALRCDPISGHVSLFWYQQALGQGPEFLTYFQNEAQLDKSGLPSDRFFAERPEGSVSTLKIQRTQQEDSAVYLCASSQGLYSYEQYFGPGTRLTVT.

Details on this clonotype: A much larger clone differs by one base, so this may be a read error. The chain combines TRBV20-1 with TRBJ2-7; perhaps D is TRBD1 or TRBD2 (5 bases each). Germline V CDR1 and CDR2: DFQATT, SNEGSKA (reference sequence). V lost 1 base, J lost 2 bases, and 9 bases lay in between. The CDR3 is 13 amino acids. In nucleotides, the CDR3 is TGCAGTGCTAGAGGGGTGGGGGCCTACGAGCAGTACTTC. Residues: CSARGVGAYEQYF.

Only a few counts were recorded for this clonotype. Written as DNA, the CDR3 is TGTGCCAGCAGTTCCGGACTAGCGGGAGGAGGGGGGCCCAATGAGCAGTTCTTC. Its translation: CASSSGLAGGGGPNEQFF. The chain has TRBV28 and TRBJ2-1, with 14 bases matching TRBD2. This CDR3 has 18 residues. Germline V lookup: CDR1 MDHEN, CDR2 SYDVKM. With 4 bases clipped from V and 6 bases from J, the junction kept 11 bases outside the gene matches.

There are a few counts of this clonotype. This sequence joins TRBV28 and TRBJ2-7; D is ambiguous. Germline CDR1 reads MDHEN; CDR2 reads SYDVKM. The CDR3 sequence is 13 residues long. With 2 bases removed from V and 4 bases from J, the gap between germline ends came to 9 bases. The CDR3 DNA is TGTGCCAGCAGTTTAGTGGGTATTTACGAGCAGTACTTC. This gives the protein CASSLVGIYEQYF.

This clonotype was recorded a few times. The V and J genes are TRBV10-3 and TRBJ2-1; no firm D call. The CDR3 covers 17 residues. Germline-derived CDR1 and CDR2 are ENHRY and SYGVKD. V was trimmed by 6 bases and J by 0 bases, leaving 18 bases between them. In nucleotides, the CDR3 is TGTGCCATCAGCCCAATTCGGAGCTCGAGCTCCTACAATGAGCAGTTCTTC. Its protein is CAISPIRSSSSYNEQFF.

The V and J genes are TRBV28 and TRBJ1-1; no clear D. The CDR3 has 13 residues. The germline gives CDR1 MDHEN, CDR2 SYDVKM. The V end was cut by 7 bases, the J end by 10 bases, with 19 bases between. CDR3 sequence: CASINRASVRAFF. CDR3 nucleotides: TGTGCCAGCATCAACAGAGCTTCGGTGAGAGCTTTCTTT.

The table lists this clonotype with a few counts. V and J are TRBV7-9 and TRBJ1-1; D is undetermined. The CDR3 runs 12 residues. Germline V CDR1 and CDR2: SEHNR, FQNEAQ (reference sequence). Trimming took 2 bases from V and 8 from J, leaving 9 bases between them. CDR3 nucleotides: TGTGCCAGCAGCTTACGGCCAGAGGAAGCTTTCTTT. This translates into CASSLRPEEAFF.

This clonotype was counted ten times or more. The V call is TRBV20-1, the J call TRBJ2-1; 7 bases map to TRBD2. The CDR3 is made up of 14 amino acids. Germline V CDR1 and CDR2: DFQATT, SNEGSKA (reference sequence). V trimming: 0 bases; J trimming: 9 bases; junction bases outside the gene matches: 8. The CDR3 is CSARDLGGRVEQFF. The CDR3, as DNA: TGCAGTGCTAGAGATCTTGGTGGGAGGGTTGAGCAGTTCTTC.

This clonotype has a handful of counts. The chain recombines TRBV20-1 with TRBJ2-7; 7 bases map to TRBD2. The V gene end was trimmed by 3 bases and the J gene end by 5 bases; junction bases not matched to a gene: 10. CDR3 length: 14 amino acids. Germline V gene sequence: CDR1 DFQATT, CDR2 SNEGSKA (reference sequence). The CDR3 loop reads CSASVAGVVDEQYF. Here the CDR3 DNA reads TGCAGTGCTAGCGTGGCGGGAGTAGTAGACGAGCAGTACTTC.

This clonotype was detected ten times or more. This chain uses TRBV28 with TRBJ1-5; TRBD1 agrees at 7 bases. The CDR3 totals 14 residues. The V and J ends lost 6 bases and 9 bases, in that order; junction bases with no gene match: 11. Germline CDR1 and CDR2: MDHEN and SYDVKM. This chain's CDR3 is CASRPDRIVRPQHF. DNA for the CDR3: TGTGCCAGCAGGCCGGACAGGATCGTCAGGCCCCAGCATTTT. Full variable domain (outside the CDR3, taken from reference TRBV28 and TRBJ1-5): DVKVTQSSRYLVKRTGEKVFLECVQDMDHENMFWYRQDPGLGLRLIYFSYDVKMKEKGDIPEGYSVSREKKERFSLILESASTNQTSMYLCASRPDRIVRPQHFGDGTRLSIL.